This T cell receptor beta chain was documented in a study of cytomegalovirus exposure and HLA in healthy donors. Germline CDR1 and CDR2: MNHNY and SVGAGI (reference sequence). V shed 2 bases and J shed 1 base, with 14 bases lying between them. This CDR3 is 16 amino acids long. With 60 Vbeta and 13 Jbeta primers, the PCR was carried out. Libraries were prepared by immunoSEQ multiplex PCR; TCRdb keeps only in-frame clonotypes and omits some of them. Of around 40,000 clones detected, about 78% appear once; the ten largest clones hold less than 4%. The specimen sequenced was PBMCs. The J gene is TRBJ1-1, the V gene TRBV6-6, with D maybe TRBD1 (6 bases). This sequence was found in a woman in her thirties in good health and CMV-seronegative. In DNA, the CDR3 is TGTGCCAGCAGTTACGTCCCGGAGACAGGGAACACTGAAGCTTTCTTT. It codes for CASSYVPETGNTEAFF.